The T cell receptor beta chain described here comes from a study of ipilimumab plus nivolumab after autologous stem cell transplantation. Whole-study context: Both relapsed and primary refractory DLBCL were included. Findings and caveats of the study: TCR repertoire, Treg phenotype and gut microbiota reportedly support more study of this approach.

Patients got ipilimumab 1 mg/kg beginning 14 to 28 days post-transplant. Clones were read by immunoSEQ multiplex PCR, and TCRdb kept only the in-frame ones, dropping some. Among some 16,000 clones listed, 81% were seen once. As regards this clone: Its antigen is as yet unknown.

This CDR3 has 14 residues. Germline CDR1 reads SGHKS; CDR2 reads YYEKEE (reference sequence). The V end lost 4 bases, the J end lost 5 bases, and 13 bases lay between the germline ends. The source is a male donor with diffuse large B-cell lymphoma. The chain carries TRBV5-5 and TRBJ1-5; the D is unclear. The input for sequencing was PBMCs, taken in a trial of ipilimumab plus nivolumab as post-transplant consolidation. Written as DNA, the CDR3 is TGTGCCAGCAGCCTCCCGGGCGGGTATCAGCCCCAGCATTTT. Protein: CASSLPGGYQPQHF.